What follows is one T cell receptor beta chain and its context. Only one count was recorded for this clone. What antigen it recognizes has not been identified. It has no much larger one-base neighbor in the sample; base qualities were not kept. This sample was included in a study of blood T cell repertoires in COVID-19 (dated by TCRdb to about 2020). Describing the broader study: Collaborator samples came from the United States, Italy and Spain and covered acute and convalescent phases of COVID-19. The prospective study material was composed of cDNA or gDNA derived from T cells, B-cell-depleted T cells, or PBMCs. Deeply sampled blood TCRbeta repertoires from subjects exposed to, actively infected with, or recovered from COVID-19 were included in the dataset. The repertoires were released in a freely available public database meant as a resource for research on the immune response to SARS-CoV-2. The samples were drawn from the first 160 participants of the ongoing ImmuneRACE study and from 1,254 subjects provided by 6 global collaborators. Nearly every sample came with metadata listing a de-identified subject ID, COVID-19 status, age in years and sex. Where available, HLA class I and class II types were obtained from metadata supplied by the sample provider rather than from assay-based typing.

According to the germline V gene, CDR1 reads MGHRA and CDR2 reads YSYEKL. From V the trimming removes 4 bases and from J it removes 2 bases, while the gene matches leave 12 bases of the junction unaccounted for. From the cysteine through the phenylalanine, the CDR3 covers 17 amino acids. Only CDR3 DNA remains: 51 bases, in frame from the first base. Each collaborating institution followed its own protocols to collect whole blood in K2EDTA tubes. For TCRbeta analysis, collaborators shipped samples as frozen whole blood, isolated PBMCs, or DNA extracted from either of those sample types. General conclusions and limits of the study: The amount of clinical and demographic metadata varied by source and participant and was provided uncurated.

The immunoSEQ Assay, a bias-controlled multiplex PCR, was used to amplify TCRbeta CDR3 regions from genomic DNA. Per the source publication's procedure: The number of nucleated cells in each sample was estimated by amplification of reference gene primers within the assay. Sequence reads were collapsed and filtered to measure the absolute abundance of every unique TCRbeta CDR3 rearrangement. Productive Simpson clonality was computed per sample as the square root of Simpson's diversity index over productive rearrangements. Held by TCRdb, this immuneACCESS table contains in-frame sequences only and omits some clones. Under half of the omission traces to an unresolved V gene where checked; the cause of the rest is unknown. That table gives V, J and clone size, and the DNA gave D and trimming. For this sample the table gives some 87,000 clones, of which 81% were detected only once. The ten most abundant clones make up less than 15% of the sample.

The sequence is built from TRBV4-1 and TRBJ2-7; 9 bases in between match TRBD1. What was sequenced was peripheral blood. The TCR originated in a human donor in a cohort sampled during active COVID-19. CDR3 protein: CASSPGTGTGWTYEQYF. The bases read TGCGCCAGCAGCCCAGGTACCGGGACAGGGTGGACCTACGAGCAGTACTTC.